This passage covers 10 T cell receptor beta chains from one sample sequenced in a study of blood T cell repertoires in COVID-19. Using immunoSEQ multiplex PCR, the repertoire was profiled, and TCRdb retains in-frame clones only, with some absent. Of some 240,000 clones in the sample, roughly nine tenths were seen once. Sequences were obtained from peripheral blood. All receptors derive from a man between 60 and 75 years old with COVID-19, enrolled during active disease.

V gene TRBV6-6 combines with J gene TRBJ1-4; weak D call: TRBD1 (6 bases). V lost 6 bases, J lost 8 bases, and 16 bases lay in between. Germline values: CDR1 MNHNY, CDR2 SVGAGI (reference sequence). The CDR3 loop spans 14 amino acids. In nucleotides, the CDR3 is TGTGCCAGCAGAAATGAGGGGGTGCGCGAAAAACTGTTTTTT. Protein sequence: CASRNEGVREKLFF.

This chain links TRBV27 with TRBJ1-4, with TRBD1 as a possible D gene (5 bases). From germline, CDR1 is MNHEY and CDR2 SMNVEV (reference sequence). V lost 3 bases, J lost 4 bases, and 12 bases lay in between. This CDR3 has 15 residues. The CDR3 spells CASSFGGRVNEKLFF. The CDR3 DNA reads TGTGCCAGCAGTTTCGGGGGGAGGGTTAATGAAAAACTGTTTTTT.

The J gene is TRBJ2-5, the V gene TRBV3-1 (or the pseudogene TRBV3-2); no clear D. Trimming removed 2 bases from V and 1 base from J, with 17 bases in between. CDR1 and CDR2 (germline): LGHDT, YNNKEL (reference sequence). This CDR3 comprises 17 residues. In DNA, the CDR3 is TGTGCCAGCAGCCAAAACATGGCGACAACAAGCCAAGAGACCCAGTACTTC. Its translation: CASSQNMATTSQETQYF.

The rearrangement links TRBV4-2 to TRBJ2-1, with TRBD2 identical over 7 bases. Germline V gene sequence: CDR1 LGHNA, CDR2 YNFKEQ. V gave up 4 bases and J gave up 8 bases; unmatched junction bases: 14. The CDR3 is made up of 16 amino acids. Here the CDR3 reads CASSRSGLVLYDEQFF. CDR3 sequence (DNA): TGTGCCAGCAGCCGGTCCGGACTAGTCCTGTACGATGAGCAGTTCTTC.

This chain joins TRBV6-2 or TRBV6-3 and TRBJ1-2; 7 bases map to TRBD1. With V trimmed by 6 bases and J by 9 bases, 13 bases remained unmatched. Germline CDR1 is MNHEY and CDR2 is SVGEGT. The CDR3 runs 14 residues. CDR3 sequence: CASSFPGQQRSYTF. The DNA of the CDR3 is TGTGCCAGCAGCTTTCCGGGACAGCAACGTAGCTACACCTTC.

The chain joins TRBV10-3 to TRBJ1-1, with D hard to call. Germline V lookup: CDR1 ENHRY, CDR2 SYGVKD. V gave up 4 bases and J gave up 1 base, with 10 bases separating them. This CDR3 spans 14 amino acids. CDR3 in amino acids: CAISALEGNTEAFF. The CDR3 DNA is TGTGCCATCAGTGCCCTGGAGGGGAACACTGAAGCTTTCTTT.

The rearrangement links TRBV6-5 to TRBJ2-1, with TRBD2 as a possible D gene (6 bases). Per the germline V gene, CDR1 is MNHEY and CDR2 is SVGAGI. Trimming shortened V by 0 bases and J by 8 bases, and 14 bases separated the two germline ends. This CDR3 contains 15 residues. For the CDR3, the DNA is TGTGCCAGCAGTTACTCCGGGGGAGGTCCGTATGAGCAGTTCTTC. Encoded protein: CASSYSGGGPYEQFF.

V gene TRBV3-1 (or the pseudogene TRBV3-2) combines with J gene TRBJ2-3; D uncertain. This CDR3 spans 15 amino acids. Germline assignment: CDR1 LGHDT and CDR2 YNNKEL (reference sequence). The V and J ends lost 1 base and 2 bases respectively, with 10 bases between them. The CDR3 DNA reads as TGTGCCAGCAGCCAAGTCGCAACAGCCACAGATACGCAGTATTTT. As protein: CASSQVATATDTQYF.

The chain couples TRBV6-5 to TRBJ2-7; TRBD2 agrees at 13 bases. The CDR3 has 13 residues. Germline lookup yields CDR1 MNHEY and CDR2 SVGAGI. V was clipped by 6 bases and J by 7 bases; unmatched bases: 3. The CDR3 nucleotides are TGTGCCAGCAGACTAGCGGGGGGGCCTGAGCAGTACTTC. This gives the protein CASRLAGGPEQYF.

The rearrangement links TRBV9 to TRBJ2-5, with 7 bases lining up with TRBD2. Trimming cost V 0 bases and J 4 bases; bases outside gene matches: 9. The CDR3 consists of 16 residues. Germline lookup yields CDR1 SGDLS and CDR2 YYNGEE. The CDR3 here is CASSVGPAGLVETQYF. The CDR3 bases are TGTGCCAGCAGCGTAGGTCCAGCGGGGCTCGTAGAGACCCAGTACTTC.